These T cell receptor beta chains were read from a single sample in a study of blood T cell repertoires in COVID-19. Sequencing was performed with immunoSEQ multiplex PCR; in TCRdb, only in-frame clones are kept and a portion is missing. This sample yields more than 90,000 clones, of which 70% to 85% are seen a single time; roughly 22% belongs to the top ten. The sample comprised peripheral blood. The receptors here all came from a human donor in a cohort sampled during active COVID-19. CDR3s include the opening cysteine and the closing phenylalanine or tryptophan. Fields, in order: D gene, clone size, J gene, V gene, CDR3 DNA, CDR3 protein. The D gene is left open where the match is weak. Size is omitted from some rows. Given values are once, few, many or a class for expanded clones.

D gene: TRBD1
clone size: NA
J gene: TRBJ1-2
V gene: TRBV3-1/TRBV3-2
CDR3 DNA: TGTGCCAGCAGCCAAGATTTGGGACAGGGTCGAGGCTACACCTTC
CDR3 protein: CASSQDLGQGRGYTF

D gene: NA
clone size: NA
J gene: TRBJ1-2
V gene: TRBV7-2
CDR3 DNA: TGTGCCAGCAGCGAAGGGGCCCCCTTTTATGGCTACACCTTC
CDR3 protein: CASSEGAPFYGYTF

D gene: TRBD1
clone size: NA
J gene: TRBJ2-7
V gene: TRBV15
CDR3 DNA: TGTGCCACCAGCAGAGATACCCGGGACAGCGCGTACTTC
CDR3 protein: CATSRDTRDSAYF

D gene: TRBD1
clone size: NA
J gene: TRBJ1-2
V gene: TRBV19
CDR3 DNA: TGTGCCAGTAGTACTCAGGGGGCCGTCGGCTACACCTTC
CDR3 protein: CASSTQGAVGYTF

D gene: NA
clone size: NA
J gene: TRBJ1-3
V gene: TRBV19
CDR3 DNA: TGTGCCAGTACCCCGGGGGGGGCGCCGAGAAACACCATATATTTT
CDR3 protein: CASTPGGAPRNTIYF

D gene: TRBD1
clone size: NA
J gene: TRBJ1-2
V gene: TRBV28
CDR3 DNA: TGTGCCAGCAGTTCGGGGGACAGGGGGTATGGCTACACCTTC
CDR3 protein: CASSSGDRGYGYTF

D gene: TRBD2
clone size: NA
J gene: TRBJ2-3
V gene: TRBV4-2
CDR3 DNA: TGTGCCAGCAGTCGGGCCGGGACTAGCAGCACAGATACGCAGTATTTT
CDR3 protein: CASSRAGTSSTDTQYF

D gene: NA
clone size: NA
J gene: TRBJ2-7
V gene: TRBV20-1
CDR3 DNA: TGCAGTGCTAGTGTCCTTGGGGGACTCGGCTACGAGCAGTACTTC
CDR3 protein: CSASVLGGLGYEQYF

D gene: TRBD1
clone size: NA
J gene: TRBJ1-1
V gene: TRBV10-2
CDR3 DNA: TGCGCCAGCAGTGAGTCGGGACAGGGGAGATGGGCGGCTTTCTTT
CDR3 protein: CASSESGQGRWAAFF

D gene: NA
clone size: NA
J gene: TRBJ2-7
V gene: TRBV6-1
CDR3 DNA: TGTGCCAGCAGTGAAGGGTCGGCAGGCATAAGGCACTTC
CDR3 protein: CASSEGSAGIRHF

D gene: NA
clone size: NA
J gene: TRBJ1-1
V gene: TRBV23-1
CDR3 DNA: TGCGCCAGCAGTCAGAAGGACAAGAACACTGAAGCTTTCTTT
CDR3 protein: CASSQKDKNTEAFF

D gene: NA
clone size: NA
J gene: TRBJ2-7
V gene: TRBV7-3
CDR3 DNA: TGTGCCAGCAGCTTAATGGCCGGCGGGACGGCCTACGAGCAGTACTTC
CDR3 protein: CASSLMAGGTAYEQYF

D gene: TRBD2
clone size: large
J gene: TRBJ2-7
V gene: TRBV3-1/TRBV3-2
CDR3 DNA: TGTGCCAGCAGCCAAGTCGAACTAGCGGGCTACGAGCAGTACTTC
CDR3 protein: CASSQVELAGYEQYF

D gene: TRBD1
clone size: NA
J gene: TRBJ1-2
V gene: TRBV7-3
CDR3 DNA: TGTGCCAGCAGCGCCGGAGGGACAGGGAGCTATAACGGCTACACCTTC
CDR3 protein: CASSAGGTGSYNGYTF

D gene: TRBD2
clone size: NA
J gene: TRBJ2-7
V gene: TRBV4-1
CDR3 DNA: TGCGCCAGCAGCCAAGCCCGGGCTAGCGGGGGGGTTACCTACGAGCAGTACTTC
CDR3 protein: CASSQARASGGVTYEQYF

D gene: NA
clone size: once
J gene: TRBJ2-7
V gene: TRBV6-1
CDR3 DNA: TGTGCCAGCAAAGAAGCCCGGGACAACAGGTTTAATGGGGTCGAGCAGTACTTC
CDR3 protein: CASKEARDNRFNGVEQYF

D gene: TRBD1
clone size: NA
J gene: TRBJ2-1
V gene: TRBV14
CDR3 DNA: TGTGCCAGCAGCCAACAGGGGGCCAATGAGCAGTTCTTC
CDR3 protein: CASSQQGANEQFF

D gene: NA
clone size: NA
J gene: TRBJ1-4
V gene: TRBV9
CDR3 DNA: TGTGCCAGCAGCGTAGCTAGTCGAGGGAGAGGTGAAAAACTGTTTTTT
CDR3 protein: CASSVASRGRGEKLFF

D gene: NA
clone size: NA
J gene: TRBJ1-1
V gene: TRBV18
CDR3 DNA: TGTGCCAGCTCACCACCGTCGGGAGTTAGTGGCACTGAAGCTTTCTTT
CDR3 protein: CASSPPSGVSGTEAFF

D gene: TRBD1
clone size: NA
J gene: TRBJ1-6
V gene: TRBV24-1
CDR3 DNA: TGTGCCACCAGTGATTTGGGGCCTTGGACAGGATTGCTGGGACCAGGATATAATTCACCCCTCCACTTT
CDR3 protein: CATSDLGPWTGLLGPGYNSPLHF

D gene: TRBD2
clone size: once
J gene: TRBJ2-2
V gene: TRBV27
CDR3 DNA: TGTGCCAGCAAAGGACTAGTCGACACCGGGGAGCTGTTTTTT
CDR3 protein: CASKGLVDTGELFF

D gene: TRBD1
clone size: NA
J gene: TRBJ2-5
V gene: TRBV6-5
CDR3 DNA: TGTGCCAGCAGGCCCGACAGGGGCCAAGAGACCCAGTACTTC
CDR3 protein: CASRPDRGQETQYF

D gene: NA
clone size: NA
J gene: TRBJ1-1
V gene: TRBV19
CDR3 DNA: TGTGCCAGCCACAGAGGGTTGAACACTGAAGCTTTCTTT
CDR3 protein: CASHRGLNTEAFF

D gene: TRBD1
clone size: NA
J gene: TRBJ2-1
V gene: TRBV9
CDR3 DNA: TGTGCCAGCAGCGACGGACAGGGTCATCGCAATGAGCAGTTCTTC
CDR3 protein: CASSDGQGHRNEQFF

D gene: TRBD1
clone size: NA
J gene: TRBJ2-7
V gene: TRBV6-1
CDR3 DNA: TGTGCCAGCAGTGAGGGGGGGACAGGGAGCTACGAGCAGTACTTC
CDR3 protein: CASSEGGTGSYEQYF

D gene: NA
clone size: NA
J gene: TRBJ2-1
V gene: TRBV27
CDR3 DNA: TGTGCCAGCACCCAAAACTTGAACAGGGCACAGGAGCAGTTCTTC
CDR3 protein: CASTQNLNRAQEQFF

D gene: NA
clone size: NA
J gene: TRBJ2-1
V gene: TRBV19
CDR3 DNA: TGTGCCAGTACCGGGGACTACAATGAGCAGTTCTTC
CDR3 protein: CASTGDYNEQFF

D gene: TRBD1
clone size: NA
J gene: TRBJ2-7
V gene: TRBV28
CDR3 DNA: TGTGCCAGCAGTTTATATGGGACAGGGACTTACGAGCAGTACTTC
CDR3 protein: CASSLYGTGTYEQYF

D gene: TRBD1
clone size: NA
J gene: TRBJ2-7
V gene: TRBV2
CDR3 DNA: TGTGCCAGCACCGAAAGAGGGGGACAGGCTAGAACCGCTTTC
CDR3 protein: CASTERGGQARTAF

D gene: NA
clone size: NA
J gene: TRBJ1-2
V gene: TRBV20-1
CDR3 DNA: TGCAGTGCTAAGGGGACTGGGAGCTACACCTTC
CDR3 protein: CSAKGTGSYTF

D gene: NA
clone size: many
J gene: TRBJ1-2
V gene: TRBV27
CDR3 DNA: TGTGCCAGCAGTCCTGATAGGGGCTCCTATGGCTACACCTTC
CDR3 protein: CASSPDRGSYGYTF

D gene: TRBD2
clone size: NA
J gene: TRBJ2-2
V gene: TRBV27
CDR3 DNA: TGTGCCAGCAGCCGACTAGCGGGAGACATTTGGGCCGGGGAGCTGTTTTTT
CDR3 protein: CASSRLAGDIWAGELFF

D gene: NA
clone size: few
J gene: TRBJ2-7
V gene: TRBV7-2
CDR3 DNA: TGTGCCAGCAGCTTAGGGACTACCTACGAGCAGTACTTC
CDR3 protein: CASSLGTTYEQYF

D gene: NA
clone size: NA
J gene: TRBJ1-6
V gene: TRBV5-4
CDR3 DNA: TGTGCCACCAAACAGGGAGGGGGACTACTCTGGCATCCCCTCCACTTT
CDR3 protein: CATKQGGGLLWHPLHF

D gene: NA
clone size: NA
J gene: TRBJ1-3
V gene: TRBV7-2
CDR3 DNA: TGTGCCAGCGACCCAGGGGCGGCAGGAAACACCATATATTTT
CDR3 protein: CASDPGAAGNTIYF

D gene: NA
clone size: NA
J gene: TRBJ2-5
V gene: TRBV6-1
CDR3 DNA: TGTGCCAGCAGTGAGCTGACAGAGCCGAGGGAGACCCAGTACTTC
CDR3 protein: CASSELTEPRETQYF

D gene: TRBD1
clone size: many
J gene: TRBJ1-2
V gene: TRBV27
CDR3 DNA: TGTGCCAGCAGTGGGGGATTCGACAGGGTCAGTGGCTACACCTTC
CDR3 protein: CASSGGFDRVSGYTF

D gene: NA
clone size: NA
J gene: TRBJ2-1
V gene: TRBV2
CDR3 DNA: TGTGCCACGACGATTGGGAGCTCCTACAATGAGCAGTTCTTC
CDR3 protein: CATTIGSSYNEQFF

D gene: TRBD2
clone size: few
J gene: TRBJ2-1
V gene: TRBV6-5
CDR3 DNA: TGTGCCAGCAGTCCAGAGCGGGGGGGCCACAATGAGCAGTTCTTC
CDR3 protein: CASSPERGGHNEQFF

D gene: NA
clone size: NA
J gene: TRBJ1-1
V gene: TRBV6-5
CDR3 DNA: TGTGCCAGCAGCCGAATATGGGCCCTGAACACTGAAGCTTTCTTT
CDR3 protein: CASSRIWALNTEAFF

D gene: NA
clone size: NA
J gene: TRBJ1-3
V gene: TRBV24-1
CDR3 DNA: TGTGCCACTCCCCAGGGTGATTCTGGAAACACCATATATTTT
CDR3 protein: CATPQGDSGNTIYF

D gene: NA
clone size: NA
J gene: TRBJ1-3
V gene: TRBV10-3
CDR3 DNA: TGTGCCATCAGTGAGCCAAGCCAGGGTCTAAGAAACACCATATATTTT
CDR3 protein: CAISEPSQGLRNTIYF

D gene: TRBD2
clone size: NA
J gene: TRBJ2-5
V gene: TRBV5-4
CDR3 DNA: TGTGCCAGCAGCCTCGGGACTAGCGGCCAAGAGACCCAGTACTTC
CDR3 protein: CASSLGTSGQETQYF

D gene: NA
clone size: NA
J gene: TRBJ2-3
V gene: TRBV12-3/TRBV12-4
CDR3 DNA: TGTGCCAGCAGTTATGGGCGCACAGATACGCAGTATTTT
CDR3 protein: CASSYGRTDTQYF

D gene: NA
clone size: NA
J gene: TRBJ2-7
V gene: TRBV4-2
CDR3 DNA: TGTGCCAGCAGCCAAGACAATCAGGGGAATAAATACGAGCAGTACTTC
CDR3 protein: CASSQDNQGNKYEQYF

D gene: TRBD2
clone size: NA
J gene: TRBJ2-7
V gene: TRBV6-5
CDR3 DNA: TGTGCCAGCAGTCCCGATAGCGGGAGGGCCTACGAGCAGTACTTC
CDR3 protein: CASSPDSGRAYEQYF